These 29 T cell receptor beta chains originate from one sample sequenced in a study of T cells after yellow fever vaccination. TCRdb recomputed calls from the 5' RACE reads with MiXCR, one row per CDR3 protein. The sample has almost 600,000 distinct CDR3 sequences; roughly 14% are singletons. The sample consisted of PBMCs, taken on the day of the yellow fever booster vaccination. These receptors all stem from a man younger than 45 who received the YFV17D yellow fever vaccine.

V and J are TRBV24-1 and TRBJ2-2, with 11 bases that match TRBD1. The CDR3 totals 16 residues. The J segment lost 6 bases and the V segment lost 3 bases, leaving 5 bases of the junction unmatched. The germline V gene has CDR1 KGHDR and CDR2 SFDVKD. In DNA form, the CDR3 reads TGTGCCACCAGTGATCCAGGACAGGGGGCAGCCGGGGAGCTGTTTTTT. It encodes CATSDPGQGAAGELFF.

This clonotype came up many times. The chain is built from TRBV12-3 or TRBV12-4 and TRBJ1-4, with D hard to call. V lost 7 bases and J lost 8, with 8 bases in between. The CDR3 is 11 amino acids. CDR3 nucleotide sequence: TGTGCCAGCACCTTGGGAGAAAAACTGTTTTTT. Translation: CASTLGEKLFF.

This clonotype has a handful of counts. The rearrangement links TRBV7-2 to TRBJ2-7, with TRBD2 matching over 7 bases. Germline CDR1 and CDR2: SGHTA and FQGNSA. The CDR3 consists of 14 residues. V dropped 6 bases and J dropped 0; count of bases not matched to a gene: 5. The CDR3 sequence is CASRGGGSSYEQYF. DNA of the CDR3: TGTGCCAGCAGGGGTGGCGGGAGCTCCTACGAGCAGTACTTC.

This clonotype was seen once. The chain is built from TRBV9 and TRBJ2-1, with TRBD2 matching over 9 bases. V was pared by 0 bases and J by 4 bases, with 2 bases of the junction left unmatched. The germline V gene has CDR1 SGDLS and CDR2 YYNGEE. The CDR3 loop spans 15 amino acids. CDR3 amino acids: CASSVGSGGYNEQFF. CDR3 DNA: TGTGCCAGCAGCGTAGGTAGCGGGGGTTACAATGAGCAGTTCTTC. Looking up the rest from reference TRBV9 and TRBJ2-1 gives the full variable domain: DSGVTQTPKHLITATGQRVTLRCSPRSGDLSVYWYQQSLDQGLQFLIQYYNGEERAKGNILERFSAQQFPDLHSELNLSSLELGDSALYFCASSVGSGGYNEQFFGPGTRLTVL.

V and J are TRBV5-4 and TRBJ2-5; possibly TRBD1 for D (6 bases). Germline V gene lookup returns CDR1 SGHNT and CDR2 YYREEE (reference sequence). V lost 3 bases and J 6 bases, leaving 15 bases between the germline ends. This CDR3 is 14 amino acids long. The CDR3: CASSSRRGGKTQYF. DNA for the CDR3: TGTGCCAGCAGCTCGCGCAGGGGTGGAAAGACCCAGTACTTC.

The genes are TRBV7-8 and TRBJ2-6; D not resolved. The CDR3 sequence is 14 residues long. Germline loops: CDR1 SGHVS, CDR2 FQNEAQ. The V gene lost 10 bases and the J gene lost 0 bases, with 10 bases spanning the gap. CDR3 loop: CATLLTSGANVLTF. In DNA form, the CDR3 reads TGTGCCACCCTCCTTACCTCTGGGGCCAACGTCCTGACTTTC.

V gene TRBV20-1 combines with J gene TRBJ2-5; 12 bases are a match to TRBD2. After removal of 6 bases from V and 6 bases from J, the junction contained 8 bases not matched to a gene. This CDR3 has 14 amino acids. Germline V gene sequence: CDR1 DFQATT, CDR2 SNEGSKA (reference sequence). The CDR3 reads CSAPTSGRLQTQYF. As DNA, the CDR3 is TGCAGTGCACCGACTAGCGGGAGACTACAGACCCAGTACTTC.

This clonotype was seen only a few times. V usage is TRBV5-1 and J usage is TRBJ2-5; the D call may be TRBD1 or TRBD2 (6 bases each). This CDR3 is 16 amino acids long. Germline CDR1 and CDR2: SGHRS and YFSETQ. V shed 4 bases and J shed 5 bases, with 21 bases lying between them. The CDR3 reads CASSLSGGPPSETQYF. DNA of the CDR3: TGCGCCAGCAGCCTCTCCGGGGGCCCGCCGTCGGAGACCCAGTACTTC.

The V call is TRBV6-5, the J call TRBJ1-2; no clear D. Germline CDR1 and CDR2: MNHEY and SVGAGI. The CDR3 covers 15 residues. With 0 bases removed from V and 3 bases from J, the gap between germline ends came to 11 bases. As DNA, the CDR3 is TGTGCCAGCAGTTACTCGACGGTTGTAGACTATGGCTACACCTTC. The encoded protein is CASSYSTVVDYGYTF.

This clonotype has just a few counts. J is TRBJ1-2 and V is TRBV5-1; D gene ambiguous. Trimming pared 0 bases from V and 3 bases from J, leaving 9 bases between. Per germline, CDR1 SGHRS and CDR2 YFSETQ. The CDR3 runs to 14 residues. The CDR3 reads CASSLAAGDYGYTF. The CDR3 DNA sequence: TGCGCCAGCAGCTTGGCGGCCGGGGACTATGGCTACACCTTC.

The chain is built from TRBV7-2 and TRBJ2-1; D is possibly TRBD2 (6 bases). V was pared by 1 base and J by 7 bases, with 14 bases between. Germline-derived CDR1 and CDR2 are SGHTA and FQGNSA. The CDR3 spans 15 residues. The CDR3 region is CASSLDGSSVNEQFF. The CDR3 nucleotides are TGTGCCAGCAGCTTAGACGGGAGTAGCGTTAATGAGCAGTTCTTC.

This clonotype has a count of ten or more. V is TRBV12-3 or TRBV12-4 and J is TRBJ2-5; perhaps TRBD1 as D (6 bases). This CDR3 comprises 13 residues. V shed 8 bases and J shed 5 bases, with 15 bases lying between them. The CDR3: CASSKGDGETQYF. The DNA of the CDR3 is TGTGCCAGCTCGAAGGGGGACGGGGAGACCCAGTACTTC.

This clonotype showed up just a few times. V and J are TRBV7-9 and TRBJ2-3; D not resolved. Germline V gives CDR1 SEHNR, CDR2 FQNEAQ (reference sequence). Trimming removed 3 bases from V and 9 bases from J, with 10 bases in between. The CDR3 contains 12 residues. The CDR3 DNA reads as TGTGCCAGCAGCTTTGTTGGCAGAACGCAGTATTTT. It translates to CASSFVGRTQYF.

The chain combines TRBV9 with TRBJ2-7; D is uncertain. The V end lost 7 bases, the J end lost 2 bases, and 19 bases lay between the germline ends. The CDR3 has 15 amino acids. Germline lookup yields CDR1 SGDLS and CDR2 YYNGEE. The CDR3 DNA reads TGTGCCAGCGTCCCCCCCACGAGGCGACCCTACGAGCAGTACTTC. Translation: CASVPPTRRPYEQYF.

This clonotype was picked up a small number of times. The V gene is TRBV19, the J gene TRBJ2-1, with D unresolved. This CDR3 is built from 15 residues. Trimming left V 4 bases short and J 4 bases short, with 14 bases between. From germline, CDR1 is LNHDA and CDR2 SQIVND (reference sequence). In DNA, the CDR3 is TGTGCCAGTAGTAGAACTTCCCGCAAGTACAATGAGCAGTTCTTC. Its translation is CASSRTSRKYNEQFF.

V usage is TRBV15 and J usage is TRBJ2-1, with D uncertain. Trimming removed 5 bases from V and 9 bases from J, with 17 bases in between. The CDR3 totals 14 residues. CDR1 is LNHNV, CDR2 YYDKDF, per germline (reference sequence). The CDR3 sequence: CATSAAPRAGEQFF. CDR3 DNA: TGTGCCACCAGCGCCGCTCCCCGAGCAGGTGAGCAGTTCTTC.

This chain uses TRBV5-6 with TRBJ2-1; 13 bases are a match to TRBD2. CDR1 and CDR2 (germline): SGHDT, YYEEEE. CDR3 length: 20 amino acids. The junction had 12 bases not matched to a gene; V was cut back by 3 bases and J by 0 bases. In nucleotides, the CDR3 is TGTGCCAGCAGCTGGCCCGGGACTAGCGGGAAGTGGAGCTCCTACAATGAGCAGTTCTTC. The encoded protein is CASSWPGTSGKWSSYNEQFF. The variable domain in full, completed from reference TRBV5-6 and TRBJ2-1, reads DAGVTQSPTHLIKTRGQQVTLRCSPKSGHDTVSWYQQALGQGPQFIFQYYEEEERQRGNFPDRFSGHQFPNYSSELNVNALLLGDSALYLCASSWPGTSGKWSSYNEQFFGPGTRLTVL.

J is TRBJ2-7 and V is TRBV6-1; D gene uncertain. V lost 7 bases and J lost 5, with 18 bases in between. The CDR3 consists of 14 residues. Per germline, CDR1 MNHNS and CDR2 SASEGT. The CDR3 here is CASIPNPLSDEQYF. Written as DNA, the CDR3 is TGTGCCAGCATTCCGAACCCCCTATCCGACGAGCAGTACTTC.

The chain is built from TRBV12-3 or TRBV12-4 and TRBJ2-7; D is perhaps TRBD1 (5 bases). Trimming pared 0 bases from V and 7 bases from J, leaving 10 bases between. This CDR3 comprises 13 residues. CDR3 sequence reads: CASSLALGAEQYF. The DNA for the CDR3 is TGTGCCAGCAGTTTAGCCCTAGGGGCGGAGCAGTACTTC.

The J gene is TRBJ1-2, the V gene TRBV7-9; D gene ambiguous. V lost 4 bases and J 5 bases, leaving 5 bases between the germline ends. The CDR3 is made up of 11 amino acids. Germline V lookup: CDR1 SEHNR, CDR2 FQNEAQ (reference sequence). CDR3 bases: TGTGCCAGCAGCTCCGAATATGGCTACACCTTC. This gives the protein CASSSEYGYTF.

This clonotype has only a few counts. This sequence joins TRBV10-3 and TRBJ1-6; no definite D call. Deletions cut 10 bases from V and 7 bases from J, with 11 bases between. The CDR3 is 12 residues long. Germline loops: CDR1 ENHRY, CDR2 SYGVKD. The CDR3 bases are TGTGCCACCGGGAGGGCGAATTCACCCCTCCACTTT. As protein: CATGRANSPLHF.

This clonotype was recorded a few times. The V and J genes are TRBV7-2 and TRBJ2-7; TRBD1 matches at 7 bases. Trimming removed 5 bases from V and 4 bases from J; junction bases left unmatched: 11. The CDR3 totals 15 residues. The germline CDR1 and CDR2 sequences are SGHTA and FQGNSA. CDR3 in DNA: TGTGCCAGCAGCACCCGGAAGGGGGCGGAGTACGAGCAGTACTTC. Amino acids: CASSTRKGAEYEQYF. The full variable domain, its missing parts supplied by reference TRBV7-2 and TRBJ2-7, is GAGVSQSPSNKVTEKGKDVELRCDPISGHTALYWYRQSLGQGLEFLIYFQGNSAPDKSGLPSDRFSAERTGGSVSTLTIQRTQQEDSAVYLCASSTRKGAEYEQYFGPGTRLTVT.

The V and J genes are TRBV28 and TRBJ2-2; D uncertain. The germline gives CDR1 MDHEN, CDR2 SYDVKM. V was trimmed by 3 bases and J by 1 base, leaving 6 bases between them. This CDR3 has 14 residues. CDR3 amino acids: CASSFYWNTGELFF. In DNA form, the CDR3 reads TGTGCCAGCAGTTTCTACTGGAACACCGGGGAGCTGTTTTTT.

V is TRBV28 and J is TRBJ2-3; 12 bases agree with TRBD1. From germline, CDR1 is MDHEN and CDR2 SYDVKM. CDR3 length: 15 residues. V gave up 3 bases and J gave up 7 bases; unmatched junction bases: 5. The CDR3 DNA reads TGTGCCAGCAGTTTCTCGGGACAGGGGGCATATACGCAGTATTTT. Amino acids: CASSFSGQGAYTQYF.

This clonotype was observed at least ten times. This chain connects TRBV25-1 to TRBJ2-7; D gene uncertain. Germline V gene lookup returns CDR1 MGHDK and CDR2 SYGVNS. Between the trimmed V and J ends, which lost 8 bases and 6 bases, there was a span of 11 bases. This CDR3 is built from 11 residues. CDR3 bases: TGTGCCAGCCGCTTGGGCTTCGAGCAGTACTTC. Its protein product is CASRLGFEQYF.

The chain uses TRBV4-3 and TRBJ1-2; a possible D gene is TRBD1 (6 bases). Per the germline V gene, CDR1 is LGHNA and CDR2 is YSLEER. The CDR3 is 14 residues long. Trimming pared 4 bases from V and 2 bases from J, leaving 11 bases between. This CDR3 reads CASSRIQGNYGYTF. CDR3 DNA sequence: TGCGCCAGCAGCCGAATACAGGGAAACTATGGCTACACCTTC.

This clonotype has more than one count but fewer than ten. The chain employs TRBV6-1 and TRBJ2-7; D gene uncertain. The CDR3 runs 13 residues. Trimming shortened V by 2 bases and J by 5 bases, and 10 bases separated the two germline ends. Germline loops: CDR1 MNHNS, CDR2 SASEGT. CDR3 DNA: TGTGCCAGCAGTGAACCAAACTGGGACGAGCAGTACTTC. The encoded protein is CASSEPNWDEQYF.

The genes are TRBV12-3 or TRBV12-4 and TRBJ2-1; D is unresolved. V was trimmed by 11 bases and J by 5 bases, leaving 22 bases between them. The CDR3 has 15 residues. CDR3 DNA sequence: TGTGCCGCCCAAAGGTTAGGGTGGTCGGACAATGAGCAGTTCTTC. Translating it yields CAAQRLGWSDNEQFF.

The rearrangement joins TRBV7-9 to TRBJ2-1; D may match TRBD1 or TRBD2 (5 bases each). V lost 3 bases, J lost 9 bases, and 9 bases lay in between. The V gene's germline CDR1 is SEHNR and CDR2 FQNEAQ (reference sequence). The CDR3 runs to 12 residues. The CDR3 protein is CASSFRGTEQFF. In nucleotides, the CDR3 is TGTGCCAGCAGCTTTAGAGGGACTGAGCAGTTCTTC. The full variable domain, rest sourced from reference TRBV7-9 and TRBJ2-1, is DTGVSQNPRHKITKRGQNVTFRCDPISEHNRLYWYRQTLGQGPEFLTYFQNEAQLEKSRLLSDRFSAERPKGSFSTLEIQRTEQGDSAMYLCASSFRGTEQFFGPGTRLTVL.